This entry features one TCR beta chain sequence. The antigen remains unidentified. These data are taken from a study of graft-versus-host responses after intestinal transplantation. Overall study: Recipients were given multivisceral, liver-intestinal, or isolated intestinal transplants. For around three years after anti-thymocyte globulin induction, all recipients took tacrolimus and steroids. Whole-study findings and limits: There were GvH clones found in recipient marrow, and some of them appeared first in ileum or blood. Early post-transplant HvG declines showed an association with peak circulating GvH clone levels.

Clones were sequenced by immunoSEQ multiplex PCR, and TCRdb holds only the in-frame ones, with some missing. The sample includes some 88,000 clones, 85% to 95% of them seen just once. The junction had 7 bases not matched to a gene; V was cut back by 0 bases and J by 3 bases. CDR1 and CDR2 from the germline V gene are GTSNPN and SVGIG (reference sequence). The CDR3 has 16 amino acids. The clonotype was recovered from a human donor who received an intestinal transplant. The V and J genes are TRBV30 and TRBJ2-3, with TRBD1 matching 9 bases. The source was unstimulated CD8+ T cells sorted from spleen or lymph node cells, collected before intestinal transplant. As DNA, the CDR3 is TGTGCCTGGAGTGTAGGGACAGGGATGGGGACAGATACGCAGTATTTT. Translated: CAWSVGTGMGTDTQYF.